Shown below are 18 T cell receptor beta chains from a single sample sequenced in a study of Graves' ophthalmopathy and Graves' hyperthyroidism (dated by TCRdb to 2016 to 2019). Instrument on record: Illumina HiSeq 2000. For repertoire sequencing, TCR beta CDR3 regions were amplified from RNA transcripts. The first round was an RT-PCR using HTBI primers with the Qiagen OneStep RT-PCR kit, and this first round was followed by a second-round multiplex PCR, then size selection and purification. TCRdb trimmed public reads at Q25 via fastp, called clones via MiXCR and kept in-frame beta chains. Entries are consolidated by CDR3 protein sequence, retaining the most common genes and DNA. For this sample the table gives 150,000 to 200,000 distinct CDR3 sequences, of which over 35% were detected only once. Of the sample, under 7% falls within the top ten clones. Source material: peripheral blood. These receptors were taken from a woman aged 40 to 55 with Graves' ophthalmopathy. Donor details come from another sample of the same person, matched by shared clones.

The V and J genes are TRBV12-3 or TRBV12-4 and TRBJ1-6; a weak D match, TRBD1 (5 bases). The CDR3 contains 16 residues. The V end lost 7 bases, the J end lost 5 bases, and 18 bases lay between the germline ends. CDR3 DNA sequence: TGTGCCAGCACTCTGGGGGGGTCCGGCGATAATTCACCCCTCCACTTT. It encodes CASTLGGSGDNSPLHF.

The chain links TRBV12-3 or TRBV12-4 to TRBJ2-5; D gene uncertain. Trimming shortened V by 5 bases and J by 5 bases, and 15 bases separated the two germline ends. There are 14 residues in the CDR3. DNA of the CDR3: TGTGCCAGCAGTCCTCGGGCCCTCGTGGAGACCCAGTACTTC. Protein: CASSPRALVETQYF.

This clonotype was recorded many times. The chain has TRBV30 and TRBJ1-2; TRBD1 is a possible D gene (6 bases). Germline V gene lookup returns CDR1 GTSNPN and CDR2 SVGIG (reference sequence). V lost 0 bases to trimming and J lost 6 bases, with 11 bases between them. This CDR3 is 13 amino acids long. This CDR3 is CAWSVSGAHGYTF. The DNA for the CDR3 is TGTGCCTGGAGTGTATCGGGGGCTCATGGCTACACCTTC.

At least ten counts were recorded for this clonotype. The rearrangement joins TRBV30 to TRBJ2-2, with 11 nucleotides matching TRBD1. This CDR3 has 14 residues. Germline loops: CDR1 GTSNPN, CDR2 SVGIG (reference sequence). V shed 5 bases, J shed 4 bases, and the junction held 3 bases outside the gene matches. Here the CDR3 reads CAWEGTGGTGELFF. The CDR3 nucleotides read TGTGCCTGGGAAGGGACAGGGGGCACCGGGGAGCTGTTTTTT.

The rearrangement links TRBV6-2 or TRBV6-3 to TRBJ1-2; D is perhaps TRBD1 (6 bases). The CDR3 totals 15 residues. Trimming stripped 5 bases from V and 4 bases from J, with 17 bases between. Germline assignment: CDR1 MNHEY and CDR2 SVGEGT. Written as DNA, the CDR3 is TGTGCCAGCAGTCGATCCGGGACAACTTCCTATGGCTACACCTTC. It codes for CASSRSGTTSYGYTF.

The chain couples TRBV24-1 to TRBJ2-7; 7 bases align to TRBD1. Germline-derived CDR1 and CDR2 are KGHDR and SFDVKD. Trimming took 3 bases from V and 3 from J; bases not matched to a gene: 4. The CDR3 consists of 14 residues. The CDR3 region has the DNA TGTGCCACCAGTGATCCGGACAGGAACTACGAGCAGTACTTC. The encoded protein is CATSDPDRNYEQYF.

The table lists this clonotype with many counts. V gene TRBV9 combines with J gene TRBJ1-2, with a possible D match to TRBD1 (5 bases). This CDR3 comprises 15 residues. Per germline, CDR1 SGDLS and CDR2 YYNGEE. Trimming removed 4 bases at V and 1 base at J, with 14 bases between. The CDR3 DNA follows: TGTGCCAGCAGCCCCCGGGACCGCCTTAACTATGGCTACACCTTC. The encoded protein is CASSPRDRLNYGYTF.

The genes are TRBV12-3 or TRBV12-4 and TRBJ2-7; TRBD2 is a possible D gene (5 bases). The V and J ends lost 6 bases and 3 bases respectively, with 6 bases between them. This CDR3 is built from 11 residues. This chain's CDR3 is CASRRDYEQYF. The CDR3 nucleotides read TGTGCCAGCAGACGGGACTACGAGCAGTACTTC.

This clonotype was seen a few times. This sequence joins TRBV6-1 and TRBJ1-6, with 7 bases lining up with TRBD1. V was clipped by 6 bases and J by 8 bases; unmatched bases: 7. The germline V gene encodes CDR1 MNHNS and CDR2 SASEGT. The CDR3 has 14 residues. CDR3 loop: CASRERGQDSPLHF. For the CDR3, the DNA is TGTGCCAGCAGGGAAAGGGGGCAAGATTCACCCCTCCACTTT.

J is TRBJ2-7 and V is TRBV28; D is unclear. Germline lookup yields CDR1 MDHEN and CDR2 SYDVKM. The V end was cut by 6 bases, the J end by 3 bases, with 15 bases between. The CDR3 has 14 residues. CDR3 sequence reads: CASRFANPLYEQYF. CDR3 DNA sequence: TGTGCCAGCAGATTCGCGAACCCCCTCTACGAGCAGTACTTC.

At least ten counts were recorded for this clonotype. The CDR3 DNA follows: TGCGCCAGCAGCCATCCCGGGACAGTTCCCTCTGGGGCCAACGTCCTGACTTTC. As protein: CASSHPGTVPSGANVLTF. The rearrangement joins TRBV4-3 to TRBJ2-6; 7 nucleotides agree with TRBD1. The CDR3 spans 18 residues. Germline V lookup: CDR1 LGHNA, CDR2 YSLEER. V lost 3 bases to trimming and J lost 0 bases; unmatched junction nucleotides: 8.

This clonotype was counted many times. The chain carries TRBV7-9 and TRBJ1-2; no firm D call. CDR3 size: 13 residues. In germline, CDR1 is SEHNR, CDR2 FQNEAQ (reference sequence). Trimming took 1 base from V and 2 from J, leaving 5 bases between them. CDR3 region: CASSLVGNYGYTF. CDR3 sequence (DNA): TGTGCCAGCAGCTTAGTGGGGAACTATGGCTACACCTTC.

The chain joins TRBV12-3 or TRBV12-4 to TRBJ1-1; D is unresolved. Trimming cost V 1 base and J 0 bases, with 6 bases left between them. The CDR3 consists of 14 residues. The DNA for the CDR3 is TGTGCCAGCAGTTTAGGGTTGGTGAACACTGAAGCTTTCTTT. It codes for CASSLGLVNTEAFF.

This clonotype was recorded many times. V usage is TRBV5-6 and J usage is TRBJ2-5; 10 bases line up with TRBD1. The junction had 13 bases not matched to a gene; V was cut back by 6 bases and J by 5 bases. Germline V gene sequence: CDR1 SGHDT, CDR2 YYEEEE. The CDR3 is 16 amino acids. The CDR3 DNA reads as TGTGCCAGCAAAGGGGACAGGGGACTAGTCGGGGAGACCCAGTACTTC. Translated, it gives CASKGDRGLVGETQYF.

This clonotype was recorded many times. The chain joins TRBV7-2 to TRBJ1-5, with D possibly being TRBD1 (5 bases). The CDR3 totals 16 residues. The germline gives CDR1 SGHTA, CDR2 FQGNSA. Trimming took 0 bases from V and 0 from J, leaving 9 bases between them. CDR3 protein: CASSLAGGNSNQPQHF. In nucleotides, the CDR3 is TGTGCCAGCAGCTTAGCTGGGGGGAATAGCAATCAGCCCCAGCATTTT.

This clonotype was counted between two and nine times. This sequence joins TRBV12-3 or TRBV12-4 and TRBJ1-5; D gene uncertain. The CDR3 spans 13 residues. V was pared by 6 bases and J by 7 bases, with 13 bases between. The CDR3 loop is CASRLNSGQPQHF. Written as DNA, the CDR3 is TGTGCCAGCAGGCTAAATTCAGGCCAGCCCCAGCATTTT.

The V call is TRBV7-2, the J call TRBJ2-7; D ambiguous. The CDR3 sequence is 12 residues long. Germline assignment: CDR1 SGHTA and CDR2 FQGNSA. Trimming pared 5 bases from V and 6 bases from J, leaving 11 bases between. Here the CDR3 DNA reads TGTGCCAGCAGCCCCGGGTGGGTCGAGCAGTACTTC. Translating it yields CASSPGWVEQYF.

This clonotype was detected many times. This rearrangement joins TRBV7-9 to TRBJ1-6, with TRBD1 matching 8 bases. Germline-derived CDR1 and CDR2 are SEHNR and FQNEAQ (reference sequence). J was trimmed by 8 bases and V by 3 bases; bases with no gene match: 3. The CDR3 is 14 amino acids. Written as DNA, the CDR3 is TGTGCCAGCAGCTTTGGACAGGGACATTCACCCCTCCACTTT. Protein product: CASSFGQGHSPLHF.